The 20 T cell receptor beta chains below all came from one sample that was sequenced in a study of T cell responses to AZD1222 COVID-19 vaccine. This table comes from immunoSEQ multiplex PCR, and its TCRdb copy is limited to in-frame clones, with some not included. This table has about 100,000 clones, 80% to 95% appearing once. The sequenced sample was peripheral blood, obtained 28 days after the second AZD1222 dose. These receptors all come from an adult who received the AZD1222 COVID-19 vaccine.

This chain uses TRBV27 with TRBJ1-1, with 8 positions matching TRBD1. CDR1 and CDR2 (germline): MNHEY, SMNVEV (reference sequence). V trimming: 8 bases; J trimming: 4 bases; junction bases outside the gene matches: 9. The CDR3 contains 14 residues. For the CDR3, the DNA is TGTGCCAGCTGCTATTCAGGGGGCCTCACTGAAGCTTTCTTT. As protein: CASCYSGGLTEAFF.

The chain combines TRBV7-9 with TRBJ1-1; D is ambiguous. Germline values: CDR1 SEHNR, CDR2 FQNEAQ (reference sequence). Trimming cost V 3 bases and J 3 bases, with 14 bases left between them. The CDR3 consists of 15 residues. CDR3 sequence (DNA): TGTGCCAGCAGCTTGGACGTTGGGTGGGACACTGAAGCTTTCTTT. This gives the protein CASSLDVGWDTEAFF.

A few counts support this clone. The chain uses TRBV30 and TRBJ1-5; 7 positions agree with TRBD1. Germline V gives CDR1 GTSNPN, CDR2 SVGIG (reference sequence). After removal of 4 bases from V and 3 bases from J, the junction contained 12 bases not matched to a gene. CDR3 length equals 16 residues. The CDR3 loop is CAWNLGTAFDNQPQHF. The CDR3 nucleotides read TGTGCCTGGAATTTGGGGACAGCGTTTGACAATCAGCCCCAGCATTTT.

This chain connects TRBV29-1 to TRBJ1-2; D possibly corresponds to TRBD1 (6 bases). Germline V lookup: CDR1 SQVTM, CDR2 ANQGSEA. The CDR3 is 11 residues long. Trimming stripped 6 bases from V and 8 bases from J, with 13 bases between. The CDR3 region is CSVNRVYGYTF. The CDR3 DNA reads TGCAGCGTGAACAGGGTTTACGGCTACACCTTC.

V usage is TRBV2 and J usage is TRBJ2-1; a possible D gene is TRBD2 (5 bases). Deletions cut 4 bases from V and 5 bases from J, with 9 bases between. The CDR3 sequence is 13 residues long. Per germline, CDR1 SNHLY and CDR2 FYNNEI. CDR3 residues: CASSAVANNEQFF. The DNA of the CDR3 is TGTGCCAGCAGTGCGGTAGCGAACAATGAGCAGTTCTTC.

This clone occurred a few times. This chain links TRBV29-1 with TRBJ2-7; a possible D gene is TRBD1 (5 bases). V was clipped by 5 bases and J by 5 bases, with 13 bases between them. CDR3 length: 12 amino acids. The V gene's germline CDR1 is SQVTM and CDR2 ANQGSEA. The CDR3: CSVRGERNEQYF. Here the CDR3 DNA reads TGCAGCGTTAGGGGCGAGAGAAACGAGCAGTACTTC.

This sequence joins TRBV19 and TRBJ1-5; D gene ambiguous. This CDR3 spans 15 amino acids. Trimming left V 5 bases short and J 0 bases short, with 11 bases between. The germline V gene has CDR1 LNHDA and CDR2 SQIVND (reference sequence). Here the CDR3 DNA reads TGTGCCAGTAGTGCTATATGGGATAGCAATCAGCCCCAGCATTTT. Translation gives CASSAIWDSNQPQHF.

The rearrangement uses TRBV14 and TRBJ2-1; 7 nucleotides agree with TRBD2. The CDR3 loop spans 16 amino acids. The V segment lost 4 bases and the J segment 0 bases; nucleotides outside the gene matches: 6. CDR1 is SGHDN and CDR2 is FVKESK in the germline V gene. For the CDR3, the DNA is TGTGCCAGCAGCCTGGGGGGGAGGGGCTCCTACAATGAGCAGTTCTTC. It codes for CASSLGGRGSYNEQFF.

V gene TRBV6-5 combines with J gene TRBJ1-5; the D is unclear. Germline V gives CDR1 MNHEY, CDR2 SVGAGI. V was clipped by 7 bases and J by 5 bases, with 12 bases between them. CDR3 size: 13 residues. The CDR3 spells CASIGNSDQPQHF. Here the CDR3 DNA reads TGTGCCAGCATCGGGAACAGCGATCAGCCCCAGCATTTT.

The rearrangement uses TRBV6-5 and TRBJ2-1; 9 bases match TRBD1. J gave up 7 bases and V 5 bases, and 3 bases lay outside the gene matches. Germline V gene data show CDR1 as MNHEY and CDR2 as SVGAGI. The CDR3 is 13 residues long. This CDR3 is CASSRQGGNEQFF. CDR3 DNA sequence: TGTGCCAGCAGTCGACAGGGGGGAAATGAGCAGTTCTTC.

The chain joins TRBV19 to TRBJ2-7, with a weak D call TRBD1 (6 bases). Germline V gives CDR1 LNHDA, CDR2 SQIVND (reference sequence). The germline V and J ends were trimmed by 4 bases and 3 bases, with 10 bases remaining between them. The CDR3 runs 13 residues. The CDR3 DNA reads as TGTGCCAGTAGTAAAACAGGGCTCTACGAGCAGTACTTC. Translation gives CASSKTGLYEQYF.

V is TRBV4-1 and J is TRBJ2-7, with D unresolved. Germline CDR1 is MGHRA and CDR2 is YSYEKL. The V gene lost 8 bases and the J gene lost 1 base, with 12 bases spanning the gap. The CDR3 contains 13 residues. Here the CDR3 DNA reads TGCGCCAGCGCCGCGCCCCGATCCTACGAGCAGTACTTC. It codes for CASAAPRSYEQYF.

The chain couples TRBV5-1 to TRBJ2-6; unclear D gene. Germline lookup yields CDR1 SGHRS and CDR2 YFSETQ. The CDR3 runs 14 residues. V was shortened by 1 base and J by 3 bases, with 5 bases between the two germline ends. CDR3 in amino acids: CASSLSGGANVLTF. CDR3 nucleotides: TGCGCCAGCAGCTTGTCCGGTGGGGCCAACGTCCTGACTTTC.

The CDR3 DNA reads as TGTGCCACCGCCGGGGGTACCCAAGCAGATACGCAGTATTTT. This encodes CATAGGTQADTQYF. The chain has TRBV24-1 and TRBJ2-3, with D perhaps TRBD2 (6 bases). Trimming removed 9 bases from V and 4 bases from J, with 16 bases in between. The CDR3 is 14 amino acids. Germline loops: CDR1 KGHDR, CDR2 SFDVKD.

The CDR3 reads CASSWGEPSGSGDEQYF. In nucleotides, the CDR3 is TGTGCCAGCAGCTGGGGGGAGCCTAGCGGGAGTGGAGACGAGCAGTACTTC. The rearrangement links TRBV11-3 to TRBJ2-7, with 10 bases aligning to TRBD2. Germline V gene data show CDR1 as SGHNT and CDR2 as YENEEA. Trimming removed 4 bases from V and 5 bases from J; junction bases left unmatched: 14. The CDR3 sequence is 17 residues long. Full variable domain (outside the CDR3, taken from reference TRBV11-3 and TRBJ2-7): EAGVVQSPRYKIIEKKQPVAFWCNPISGHNTLYWYLQNLGQGPELLIRYENEEAVDDSQLPKDRFSAERLKGVDSTLKIQPAELGDSAVYLCASSWGEPSGSGDEQYFGPGTRLTVT.

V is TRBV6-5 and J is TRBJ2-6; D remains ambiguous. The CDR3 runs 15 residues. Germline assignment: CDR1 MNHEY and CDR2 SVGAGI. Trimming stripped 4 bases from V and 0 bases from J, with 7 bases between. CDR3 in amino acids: CASSFVSSGANVLTF. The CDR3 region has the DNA TGTGCCAGCAGTTTCGTTAGCTCTGGGGCCAACGTCCTGACTTTC.

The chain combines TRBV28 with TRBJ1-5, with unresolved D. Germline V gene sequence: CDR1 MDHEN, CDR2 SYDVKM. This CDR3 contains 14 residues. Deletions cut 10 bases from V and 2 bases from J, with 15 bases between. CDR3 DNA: TGTGCCATTGGACGGGGAAAGGGCAATCAGCCCCAGCATTTT. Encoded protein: CAIGRGKGNQPQHF.

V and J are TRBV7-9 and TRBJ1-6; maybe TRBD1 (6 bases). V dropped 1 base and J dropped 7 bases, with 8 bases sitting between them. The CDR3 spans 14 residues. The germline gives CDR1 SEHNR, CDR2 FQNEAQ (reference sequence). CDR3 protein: CASSLDRVNSPLHF. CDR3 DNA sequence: TGTGCCAGCAGCTTAGACAGGGTGAATTCACCCCTCCACTTT.

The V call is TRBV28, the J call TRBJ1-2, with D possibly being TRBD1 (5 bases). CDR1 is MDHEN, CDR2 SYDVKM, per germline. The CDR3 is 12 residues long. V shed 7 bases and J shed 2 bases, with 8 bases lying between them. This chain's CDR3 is CASNRDNYGYTF. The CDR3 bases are TGTGCCAGCAACCGGGACAACTATGGCTACACCTTC.

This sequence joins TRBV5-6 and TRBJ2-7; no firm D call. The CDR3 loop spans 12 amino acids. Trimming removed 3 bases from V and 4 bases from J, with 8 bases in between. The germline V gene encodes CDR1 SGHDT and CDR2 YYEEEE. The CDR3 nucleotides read TGTGCCAGCAGCTCCTACAAGTACGAGCAGTACTTC. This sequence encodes CASSSYKYEQYF.